This TCR beta chain was sequenced for a study of T cells in women clearing cervical HPV infection. Across the study: HLA type stays a possible confounder, typing being limited.

Only in-frame clones appear in the TCRdb table, and some are missing; sequencing was by immunoSEQ multiplex PCR. The repertoire table contains approximately 18,000 clones. This CDR3 spans 17 amino acids. Germline lookup yields CDR1 LNHDA and CDR2 SQIVND (reference sequence). To note about this clone: The read gets to within 3 residues of the CDR3 end, and the germline J gene fills in the rest.

This receptor was taken from a woman aged 18 to 75 with a cervical HPV16 infection that either progressed to CIN3+ or cleared (not recorded which). The J gene is TRBJ1-4, the V gene TRBV19; D gene ambiguous. Sequenced sample: blood buffy coat. This CDR3 reads CASSIRQASSYNSPLFF. The CDR3 bases that were read are TGTGCCAGTAGTATCAGGCAGGCCAGCTCCTATAATTCACCA.